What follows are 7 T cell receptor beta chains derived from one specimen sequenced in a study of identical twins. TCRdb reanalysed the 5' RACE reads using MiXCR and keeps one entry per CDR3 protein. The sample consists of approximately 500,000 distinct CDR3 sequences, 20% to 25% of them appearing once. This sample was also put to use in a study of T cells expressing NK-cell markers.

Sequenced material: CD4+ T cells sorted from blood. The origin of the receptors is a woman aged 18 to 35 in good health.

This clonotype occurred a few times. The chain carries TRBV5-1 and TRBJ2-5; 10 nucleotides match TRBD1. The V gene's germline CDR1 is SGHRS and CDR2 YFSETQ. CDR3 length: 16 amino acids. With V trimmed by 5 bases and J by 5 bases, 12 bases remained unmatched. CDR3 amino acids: CASRLLPTGGYETQYF. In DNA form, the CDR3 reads TGCGCCAGCAGGCTCCTCCCGACAGGGGGCTACGAGACCCAGTACTTC.

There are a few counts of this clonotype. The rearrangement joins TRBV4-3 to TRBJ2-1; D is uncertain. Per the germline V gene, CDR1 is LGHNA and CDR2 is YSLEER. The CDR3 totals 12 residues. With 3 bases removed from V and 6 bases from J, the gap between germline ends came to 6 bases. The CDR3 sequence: CASSQAGNEQFF. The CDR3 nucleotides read TGCGCCAGCAGCCAGGCCGGCAATGAGCAGTTCTTC.

Written as DNA, the CDR3 is TGTGCCAGCAGCTTGCCTCACGGGACTAGCGGGAGAAATGTGCAGTACTTC. Its translation is CASSLPHGTSGRNVQYF. The chain combines TRBV5-4 with TRBJ2-7; 14 nucleotides match TRBD2. The CDR3 runs 17 residues. Trimming removed 1 base from V and 9 bases from J; junction bases left unmatched: 12. From germline, CDR1 is SGHNT and CDR2 YYREEE (reference sequence). The whole variable domain, remainder taken from reference TRBV5-4 and TRBJ2-7, is ETGVTQSPTHLIKTRGQQVTLRCSSQSGHNTVSWYQQALGQGPQFIFQYYREEENGRGNFPPRFSGLQFPNYSSELNVNALELDDSALYLCASSLPHGTSGRNVQYFGPGTRLTVT.

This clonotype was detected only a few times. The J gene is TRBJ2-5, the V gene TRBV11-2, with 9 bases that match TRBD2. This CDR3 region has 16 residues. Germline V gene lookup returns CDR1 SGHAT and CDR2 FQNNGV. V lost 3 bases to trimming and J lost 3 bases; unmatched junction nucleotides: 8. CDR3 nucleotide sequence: TGTGCCAGCAGCTTCGGCCTGACTAGCGGCAAAGAGACCCAGTACTTC. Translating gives CASSFGLTSGKETQYF.

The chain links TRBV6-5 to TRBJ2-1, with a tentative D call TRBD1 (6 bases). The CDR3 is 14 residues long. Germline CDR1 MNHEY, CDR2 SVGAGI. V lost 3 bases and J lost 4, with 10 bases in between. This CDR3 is CASSYTGQYNEQFF. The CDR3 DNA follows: TGTGCCAGCAGTTATACTGGACAGTACAATGAGCAGTTCTTC.

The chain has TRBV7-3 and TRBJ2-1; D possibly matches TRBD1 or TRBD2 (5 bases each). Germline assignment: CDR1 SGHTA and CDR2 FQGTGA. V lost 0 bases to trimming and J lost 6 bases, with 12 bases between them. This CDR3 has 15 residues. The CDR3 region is CASSLTGVSSNEQFF. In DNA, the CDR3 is TGTGCCAGCAGCTTAACGGGGGTGTCATCCAATGAGCAGTTCTTC.

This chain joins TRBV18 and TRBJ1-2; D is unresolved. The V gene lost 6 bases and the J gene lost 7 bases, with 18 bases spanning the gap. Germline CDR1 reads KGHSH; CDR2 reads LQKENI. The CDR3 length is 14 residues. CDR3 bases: TGTGCCAGCTCGGAGTACAAGGCAAACAGTGGCTACACCTTC. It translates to CASSEYKANSGYTF. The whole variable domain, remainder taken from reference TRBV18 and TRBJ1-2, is NAGVMQNPRHLVRRRGQEARLRCSPMKGHSHVYWYRQLPEEGLKFMVYLQKENIIDESGMPKERFSAEFPKEGPSILRIQQVVRGDSAAYFCASSEYKANSGYTFGSGTRLTVV.